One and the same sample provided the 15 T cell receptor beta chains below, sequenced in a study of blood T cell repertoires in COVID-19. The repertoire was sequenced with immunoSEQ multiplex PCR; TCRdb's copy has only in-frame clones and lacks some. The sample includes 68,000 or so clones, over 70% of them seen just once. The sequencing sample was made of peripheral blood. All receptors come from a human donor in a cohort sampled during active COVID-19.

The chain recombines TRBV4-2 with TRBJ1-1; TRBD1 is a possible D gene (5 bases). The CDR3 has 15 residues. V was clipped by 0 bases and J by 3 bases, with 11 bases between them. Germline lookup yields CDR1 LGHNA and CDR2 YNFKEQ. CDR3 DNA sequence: TGTGCCAGCAGCCAAGATGGGGGGGTGGACACTGAAGCTTTCTTT. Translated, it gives CASSQDGGVDTEAFF.

CDR3 nucleotides: TGTGCCAGCAGCCTGGGACTAGCGGGGGAAGAGACCCAGTACTTC. Translating it yields CASSLGLAGEETQYF. The V and J genes are TRBV5-4 and TRBJ2-5; 14 bases are shared with TRBD2. The CDR3 is 15 amino acids. V lost 4 bases, J lost 3 bases, and 2 bases stayed unmatched. Germline V CDR1 and CDR2: SGHNT, YYREEE (reference sequence).

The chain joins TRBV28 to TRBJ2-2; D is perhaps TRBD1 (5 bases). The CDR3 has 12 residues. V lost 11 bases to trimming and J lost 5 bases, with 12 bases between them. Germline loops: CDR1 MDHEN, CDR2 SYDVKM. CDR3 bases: TGTGCCGACCAGGGTTTGACCGGGGAGCTGTTTTTT. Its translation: CADQGLTGELFF.

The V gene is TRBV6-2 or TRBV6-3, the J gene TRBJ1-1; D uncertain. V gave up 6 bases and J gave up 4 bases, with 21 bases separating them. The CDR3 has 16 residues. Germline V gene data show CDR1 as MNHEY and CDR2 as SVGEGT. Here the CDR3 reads CASSTPAGKLGTEAFF. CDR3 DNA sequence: TGTGCCAGCAGCACGCCGGCCGGGAAACTCGGCACTGAAGCTTTCTTT.

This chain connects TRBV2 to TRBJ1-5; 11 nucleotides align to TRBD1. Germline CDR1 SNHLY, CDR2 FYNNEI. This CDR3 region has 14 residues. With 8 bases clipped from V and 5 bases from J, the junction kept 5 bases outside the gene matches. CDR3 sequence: CASCWTGGYQPQHF. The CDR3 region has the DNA TGTGCCAGCTGCTGGACAGGGGGCTATCAGCCCCAGCATTTT. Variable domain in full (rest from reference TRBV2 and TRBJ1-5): EPEVTQTPSHQVTQMGQEVILRCVPISNHLYFYWYRQILGQKVEFLVSFYNNEISEKSEIFDDQFSVERPDGSNFTLKIRSTKLEDSAMYFCASCWTGGYQPQHFGDGTRLSIL.

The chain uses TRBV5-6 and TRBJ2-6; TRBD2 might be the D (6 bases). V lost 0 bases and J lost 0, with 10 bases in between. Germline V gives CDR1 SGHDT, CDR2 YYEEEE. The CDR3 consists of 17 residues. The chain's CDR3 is CASSLVGGASGANVLTF. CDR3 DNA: TGTGCCAGCAGCTTGGTCGGAGGGGCCTCTGGGGCCAACGTCCTGACTTTC. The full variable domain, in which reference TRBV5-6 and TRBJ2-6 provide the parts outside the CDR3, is DAGVTQSPTHLIKTRGQQVTLRCSPKSGHDTVSWYQQALGQGPQFIFQYYEEEERQRGNFPDRFSGHQFPNYSSELNVNALLLGDSALYLCASSLVGGASGANVLTFGAGSRLTVL.

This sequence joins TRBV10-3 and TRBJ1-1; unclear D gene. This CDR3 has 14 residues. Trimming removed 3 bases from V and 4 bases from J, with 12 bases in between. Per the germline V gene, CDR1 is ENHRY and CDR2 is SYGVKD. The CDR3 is CAISDPTLATEAFF. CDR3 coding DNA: TGTGCCATCAGTGACCCCACCCTGGCCACTGAAGCTTTCTTT.

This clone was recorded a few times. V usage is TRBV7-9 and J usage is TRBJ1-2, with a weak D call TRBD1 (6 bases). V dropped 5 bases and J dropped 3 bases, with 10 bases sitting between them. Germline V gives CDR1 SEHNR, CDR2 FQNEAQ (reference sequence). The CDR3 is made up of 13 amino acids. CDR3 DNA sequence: TGTGCCAGCAGCAAAGGACAGCACTATGGCTACACCTTC. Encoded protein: CASSKGQHYGYTF.

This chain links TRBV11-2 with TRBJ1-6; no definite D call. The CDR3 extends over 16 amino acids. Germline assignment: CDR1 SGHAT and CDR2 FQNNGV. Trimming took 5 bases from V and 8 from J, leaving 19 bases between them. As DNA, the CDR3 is TGTGCCAGCAGCGGGTGGGAGTCAGGAGTTTATTCACCCCTCCACTTT. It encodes CASSGWESGVYSPLHF.

The CDR3 spells CASKKGPVSPLHF. Written as DNA, the CDR3 is TGTGCCAGCAAGAAGGGGCCAGTTTCACCCCTCCACTTT. V gene TRBV2 combines with J gene TRBJ1-6, with a tentative D call TRBD1 (5 bases). Per the germline V gene, CDR1 is SNHLY and CDR2 is FYNNEI. This CDR3 is built from 13 residues. The V end was cut by 7 bases, the J end by 9 bases, with 13 bases between.

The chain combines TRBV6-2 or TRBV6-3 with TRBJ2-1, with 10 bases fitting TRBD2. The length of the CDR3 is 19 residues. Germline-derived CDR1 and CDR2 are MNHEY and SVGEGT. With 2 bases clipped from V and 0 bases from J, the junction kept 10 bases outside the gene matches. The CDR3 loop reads CASSYVLGLADISYNEQFF. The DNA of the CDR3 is TGTGCCAGCAGTTACGTTCTAGGACTAGCGGATATCTCCTACAATGAGCAGTTCTTC.

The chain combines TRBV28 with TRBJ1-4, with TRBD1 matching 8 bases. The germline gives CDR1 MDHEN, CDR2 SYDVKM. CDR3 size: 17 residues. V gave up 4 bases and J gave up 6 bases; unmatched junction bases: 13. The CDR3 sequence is CASSSVHMTGDYEKLFF. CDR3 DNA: TGTGCCAGCAGTTCCGTCCATATGACAGGGGATTATGAAAAACTGTTTTTT.

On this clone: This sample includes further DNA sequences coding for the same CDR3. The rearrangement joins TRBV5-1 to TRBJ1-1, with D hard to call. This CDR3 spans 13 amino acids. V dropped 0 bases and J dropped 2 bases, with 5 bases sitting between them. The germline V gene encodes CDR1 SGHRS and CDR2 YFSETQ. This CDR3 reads CASSLAVNTEAFF. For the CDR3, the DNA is TGCGCCAGCAGCTTGGCAGTAAACACTGAAGCTTTCTTT. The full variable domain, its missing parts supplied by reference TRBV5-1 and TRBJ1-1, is KAGVTQTPRYLIKTRGQQVTLSCSPISGHRSVSWYQQTPGQGLQFLFEYFSETQRNKGNFPGRFSGRQFSNSRSEMNVSTLELGDSALYLCASSLAVNTEAFFGQGTRLTVV.

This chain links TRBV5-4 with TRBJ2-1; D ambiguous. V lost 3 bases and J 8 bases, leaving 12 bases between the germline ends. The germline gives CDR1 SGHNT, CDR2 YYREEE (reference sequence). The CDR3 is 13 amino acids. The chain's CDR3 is CASSSVGRHEQFF. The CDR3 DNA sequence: TGTGCCAGCAGCTCGGTGGGCCGGCATGAGCAGTTCTTC.

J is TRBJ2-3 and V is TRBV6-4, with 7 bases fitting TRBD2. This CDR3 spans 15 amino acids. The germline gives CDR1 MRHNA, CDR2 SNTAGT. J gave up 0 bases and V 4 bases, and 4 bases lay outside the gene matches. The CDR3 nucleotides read TGTGCCAGCAGTGTTTTCGGGGGGAGCACAGATACGCAGTATTTT. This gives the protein CASSVFGGSTDTQYF.